This T cell receptor (beta chain) was sequenced during a study of shared clonotypes between healthy human individuals. Study summary: The study drew on a couple of women and a few men aged 18 to 49 as donors. Study-wide findings and caveats: An anticipated effect of sequencing depth on clonotype sharing among donors was recognized. Sharing across a few donors was seen in around 5.1% of naive CD4 clonotypes.

Comment on this clone: No antigen is known for it.

V lost 0 bases to trimming and J lost 3 bases; unmatched junction nucleotides: 24. The CDR3 extends over 21 amino acids. CDR1 is GTSNPN and CDR2 is SVGIG in the germline V gene (reference sequence). Investigators divided CD4+ cells into CD45RA+ naive and CD45RA-negative memory subsets. Profiled with immunoSEQ multiplex PCR; TCRdb holds only in-frame clones, not every one. The profile covers some 2,000,000 clones, with roughly 95% appearing a single time and around 0.13% taken by the ten largest. The chain combines TRBV30 with TRBJ1-2, with 8 bases identical to TRBD1. The TCR sequence derives from a man aged 18 to 29 in good health. The material sequenced was naive CD4+ T cells sorted from blood. Subset indicated: CD45RA+ positively selected. In DNA, the CDR3 is TGTGCCTGGAGTGTCCTAGATGCATTAGACAGGGGTTCCTTATGGGACTATGGCTACACCTTC. Protein product: CAWSVLDALDRGSLWDYGYTF.